The entry that follows covers one T cell receptor (beta chain) sequence. The target antigen is unknown. Arm-PCR of CDR3 regions and iRepertoire HTBI primers were used to build TCR beta libraries. TCRdb reprocessed the multiplex PCR reads via MiXCR and lists one record per CDR3 protein. This sample has a few hundred thousand distinct CDR3 sequences, with more than 15% found just once. Germline lookup yields CDR1 SGDLS and CDR2 YYNGEE. V dropped 1 base and J dropped 1 base, with 9 bases sitting between them. The CDR3 is 14 amino acids. The source of the sample is a study of regulatory T cells in long-lasting Graves disease. Time point here: newly diagnosed GD, antithyroid drugs for less than 3 months. Generation of the TCR library employed RNA extracted from PBMCs. Study outcomes and limitations: TRBV28 was favored in persistent disease, as were TRBJ1-2 and TRBJ2-5.

A further study also used this sample, focusing on T cells in Graves' hyperthyroidism and ophthalmopathy.

The input for sequencing was peripheral blood mononuclear cells (PBMCs), taken at new diagnosis, from a patient treated with antithyroid drugs. The chain has TRBV9 and TRBJ2-7; a weak D match, TRBD2 (5 bases). The source is a woman in her twenties or thirties with Graves disease. This CDR3 reads CASSVQRGSYEQYF. CDR3 DNA: TGTGCCAGCAGCGTACAACGGGGTTCCTACGAGCAGTACTTC.